The 18 T cell receptor beta chains reported below all come from one sample, sequenced in a study of T cell repertoires in cytomegalovirus infection. TCRdb re-called the reads through MiXCR, storing one row per CDR3 protein. The sample includes about 340,000 distinct CDR3 sequences, roughly 28% seen only once; the top ten take 15% to 20%. Their antigen targets remain unknown. The specimen was cultured PBMCs, collected from culture after CMV antigen stimulation. The origin of the receptors is a human donor in good health (CMV status not recorded). Some clones in this sample may be carry-over from other donors' samples.

The V and J genes are TRBV20-1 and TRBJ2-1, with D perhaps being TRBD1 or TRBD2 (5 bases each). The V and J ends lost 2 bases and 12 bases respectively, with 20 bases between them. This CDR3 region has 14 residues. Germline CDR1 reads DFQATT; CDR2 reads SNEGSKA (reference sequence). The DNA for the CDR3 is TGCAGTGCTAGATCACCCGGGACCCATGAAGGGCAGTTCTTC. Its protein is CSARSPGTHEGQFF.

This chain connects TRBV20-1 to TRBJ2-7; 9 nucleotides line up with TRBD1. Germline V CDR1 and CDR2: DFQATT, SNEGSKA (reference sequence). V shed 0 bases, J shed 5 bases, and the junction held 8 bases outside the gene matches. The CDR3 has 15 residues. In DNA, the CDR3 is TGCAGTGCTAGAGATCAGGGGACAGGGTCCAACGAGCAGTACTTC. Protein product: CSARDQGTGSNEQYF.

The V gene is TRBV6-2 or TRBV6-3, the J gene TRBJ1-3; 11 positions match TRBD1. After removal of 5 bases from V and 1 base from J, the junction contained 7 bases not matched to a gene. Germline CDR1 MNHEY, CDR2 SVGEGT. This CDR3 has 17 residues. The CDR3 loop is CASSEPGQGESGNTIYF. The CDR3, as DNA: TGTGCCAGCAGTGAACCGGGACAGGGGGAATCTGGAAACACCATATATTTT.

This clonotype occurred a few times. The chain recombines TRBV5-6 with TRBJ1-2; TRBD1 matches 7 bases. The CDR3 sequence is 14 residues long. V was pared by 6 bases and J by 4 bases, with 9 bases of the junction left unmatched. CDR1 is SGHDT and CDR2 is YYEEEE in the germline V gene. CDR3 DNA sequence: TGTGCCAGCAACTTACTTGACAGGGCCTATGGCTACACCTTC. The encoded protein is CASNLLDRAYGYTF.

The chain links TRBV28 to TRBJ2-4; a possible D gene is TRBD2 (6 bases). Deletions cut 7 bases from V and 2 bases from J, with 18 bases between. Per the germline V gene, CDR1 is MDHEN and CDR2 is SYDVKM. The CDR3 extends over 16 amino acids. CDR3 residues: CASTSGGVGTKNIQYF. In nucleotides, the CDR3 is TGTGCCAGCACCTCTGGAGGGGTGGGAACCAAAAACATTCAGTACTTC.

The rearrangement joins TRBV11-2 to TRBJ1-4; weak D call: TRBD1 (6 bases). The CDR3 covers 15 residues. Trimming removed 6 bases from V and 3 bases from J, with 14 bases in between. Looked up from germline, CDR1 is SGHAT and CDR2 is FQNNGV. The CDR3, as DNA: TGTGCCAGCAGACCGTTGACAGGCCCTAATGAAAAACTGTTTTTT. This encodes CASRPLTGPNEKLFF.

This clonotype occurred a few times. This rearrangement joins TRBV9 to TRBJ2-3, with D possibly called TRBD1 or TRBD2 (5 bases each). Germline lookup yields CDR1 SGDLS and CDR2 YYNGEE. V lost 0 bases, J lost 4 bases, and 18 bases lay in between. There are 17 residues in the CDR3. The CDR3 DNA reads as TGTGCCAGCAGCGTAGATGAGGGGCCGCCCGGGGCAGATACGCAGTATTTT. Translating gives CASSVDEGPPGADTQYF.

The CDR3 DNA is TGTGCCAGCAGCTTGGCGGGGAGCGATTCCGGCTACACCTTC. This encodes CASSLAGSDSGYTF. The chain employs TRBV5-4 and TRBJ1-2; no clear D. The CDR3 has 14 amino acids. The V and J ends lost 0 bases and 8 bases respectively, with 14 bases between them. The germline V gene encodes CDR1 SGHNT and CDR2 YYREEE (reference sequence).

The chain couples TRBV27 to TRBJ2-7; D tentatively fits TRBD1 or TRBD2 (5 bases each). V lost 5 bases and J 3 bases, leaving 11 bases between the germline ends. This CDR3 is built from 13 residues. The germline V gene has CDR1 MNHEY and CDR2 SMNVEV (reference sequence). CDR3 DNA: TGTGCCAGCAGTCGGGACCAAGACTACGAGCAGTACTTC. This gives the protein CASSRDQDYEQYF.

The rearrangement links TRBV7-9 to TRBJ1-1; D remains unclear. The CDR3 extends over 14 amino acids. V was pared by 4 bases and J by 11 bases, with 20 bases between. From germline, CDR1 is SEHNR and CDR2 FQNEAQ (reference sequence). CDR3 sequence reads: CASSYGGQASGAFF. The CDR3, as DNA: TGTGCCAGCAGCTACGGTGGGCAGGCTTCTGGGGCTTTCTTT.

The chain uses TRBV20-1 and TRBJ2-1; 7 nucleotides align to TRBD2. Trimming removed 3 bases from V and 7 bases from J; junction bases left unmatched: 12. Germline lookup yields CDR1 DFQATT and CDR2 SNEGSKA (reference sequence). This CDR3 region has 15 residues. In nucleotides, the CDR3 is TGCAGTGCTAGGGTTGGGCGGGAGAGCGGTAATGAGCAGTTCTTC. Amino acid sequence: CSARVGRESGNEQFF.

This clonotype appeared a few times. The chain has TRBV7-2 and TRBJ1-4, with D possibly being TRBD1 (6 bases). Germline CDR1 is SGHTA and CDR2 is FQGNSA. The germline V and J ends were trimmed by 2 bases and 12 bases, with 13 bases remaining between them. The CDR3 is made up of 13 amino acids. This chain's CDR3 is CASSLPGATELFF. The DNA for the CDR3 is TGTGCCAGCAGCTTACCGGGGGCGACGGAACTGTTTTTT. The full variable domain, completed using reference TRBV7-2 and TRBJ1-4, is GAGVSQSPSNKVTEKGKDVELRCDPISGHTALYWYRQSLGQGLEFLIYFQGNSAPDKSGLPSDRFSAERTGGSVSTLTIQRTQQEDSAVYLCASSLPGATELFFGSGTQLSVL.

The V and J genes are TRBV5-1 and TRBJ1-5, with TRBD1 matching 7 bases. Germline assignment: CDR1 SGHRS and CDR2 YFSETQ. The CDR3 covers 13 residues. Unmatched junction bases numbered 5, after V lost 4 bases and J lost 7 bases. CDR3 nucleotides: TGCGCCAGCAGCGAAACAGGGGAACAGCCCCAGCATTTT. It yields the protein CASSETGEQPQHF.

This clonotype was recorded a few times. The rearrangement joins TRBV7-8 to TRBJ2-7; D is perhaps TRBD1 or TRBD2 (6 bases each). The CDR3 loop spans 14 amino acids. Germline CDR1 is SGHVS and CDR2 is FQNEAQ. Trimming shortened V by 5 bases and J by 2 bases, and 13 bases separated the two germline ends. As DNA, the CDR3 is TGTGCCAGCAGCCGGAAGGGGGGTACCTACGAGCAGTACTTC. Translation: CASSRKGGTYEQYF.

This clonotype was picked up many times. CDR3 protein: CASSPRDREHEKLFF. The CDR3 DNA reads as TGTGCCAGCAGCCCTCGGGACAGGGAACACGAAAAACTGTTTTTT. The J gene is TRBJ1-4, the V gene TRBV7-2; TRBD1 aligns across 9 bases. Trimming took 5 bases from V and 8 from J; bases not matched to a gene: 9. Germline V CDR1 and CDR2: SGHTA, FQGNSA. This CDR3 has 15 amino acids.

This clonotype has only a few counts. This chain links TRBV19 with TRBJ1-5, with D unresolved. The V end lost 3 bases, the J end lost 2 bases, and 14 bases lay between the germline ends. The CDR3 covers 16 residues. Germline assignment: CDR1 LNHDA and CDR2 SQIVND (reference sequence). CDR3 residues: CASSMGKGLGNQPQHF. In DNA, the CDR3 is TGTGCCAGTAGTATGGGAAAGGGTCTGGGCAATCAGCCCCAGCATTTT.

The chain employs TRBV10-3 and TRBJ2-3, with 11 bases matching TRBD2. CDR3 size: 15 residues. Germline V CDR1 and CDR2: ENHRY, SYGVKD. The trim removed 7 bases at V and 7 bases at J, leaving 10 bases unmatched. CDR3 bases: TGTGCCATCACCGACTCCGGGACTAGCGGAAATACGCAGTATTTT. Translation: CAITDSGTSGNTQYF.

This clonotype was counted only a few times. The chain combines TRBV4-1 with TRBJ2-2; 9 bases match TRBD1. Germline CDR1 and CDR2: MGHRA and YSYEKL. The ends lost 6 bases at V and 6 bases at J; junction bases unmatched: 11. This CDR3 region has 16 residues. The CDR3 spells CASRSPGQGAPGELFF. The CDR3 DNA sequence: TGCGCCAGCAGGTCTCCGGGACAGGGTGCCCCCGGGGAGCTGTTTTTT.